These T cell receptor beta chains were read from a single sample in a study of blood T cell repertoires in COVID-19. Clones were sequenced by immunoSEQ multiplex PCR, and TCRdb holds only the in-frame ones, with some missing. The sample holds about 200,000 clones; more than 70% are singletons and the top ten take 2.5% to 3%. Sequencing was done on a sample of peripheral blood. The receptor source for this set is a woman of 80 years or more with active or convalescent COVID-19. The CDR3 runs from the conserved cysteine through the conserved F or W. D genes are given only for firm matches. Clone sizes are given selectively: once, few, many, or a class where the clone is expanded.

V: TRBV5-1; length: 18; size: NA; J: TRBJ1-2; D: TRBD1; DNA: TGCGCCAGCAGCTCGACCTTAGGGGACAGGCGAGCTAACTATGGCTACACCTTC; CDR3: CASSSTLGDRRANYGYTF
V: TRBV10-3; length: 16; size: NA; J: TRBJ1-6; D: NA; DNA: TGTGCCATCAGTGATACCAGAAAACCGGGGAATTCACCCCTCCACTTT; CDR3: CAISDTRKPGNSPLHF
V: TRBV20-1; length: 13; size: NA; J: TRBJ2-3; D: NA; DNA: TGCAGTGCTAATGATCACCCGGCAGATACGCAGTATTTT; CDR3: CSANDHPADTQYF
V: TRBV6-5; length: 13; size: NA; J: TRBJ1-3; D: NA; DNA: TGTGCCGCGTCGATTAGCTCTGGAAACACCATATATTTT; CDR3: CAASISSGNTIYF
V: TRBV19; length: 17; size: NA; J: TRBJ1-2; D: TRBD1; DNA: TGTGCCAGTAGTACCCAGGGACAGGGGAGAGAAAACTATGGCTACACCTTC; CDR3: CASSTQGQGRENYGYTF
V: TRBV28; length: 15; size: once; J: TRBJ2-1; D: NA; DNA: TGTGCCAGCAGTCCGGGGGGCCCGTTGAGCAATGAGCAGTTCTTC; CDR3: CASSPGGPLSNEQFF
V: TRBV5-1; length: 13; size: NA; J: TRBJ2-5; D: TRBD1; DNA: TGCGCCAGCAGCCCGGGACAGGGGGAGACCCAGTACTTC; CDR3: CASSPGQGETQYF
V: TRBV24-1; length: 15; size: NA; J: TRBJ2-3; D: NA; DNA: TGTGCCACCAGTGATGAGCTATCGTTCACAGATACGCAGTATTTT; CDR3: CATSDELSFTDTQYF
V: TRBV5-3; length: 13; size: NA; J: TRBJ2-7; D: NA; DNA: TGTGCCAGAAGCTTGGGACTCTCCTACGAGCAGTACTTC; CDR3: CARSLGLSYEQYF
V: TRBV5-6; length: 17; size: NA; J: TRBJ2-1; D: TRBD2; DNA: TGTGCCAGCAGCGCACCGGGACTAGCGCAAGCCTACAATGAGCAGTTCTTC; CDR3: CASSAPGLAQAYNEQFF
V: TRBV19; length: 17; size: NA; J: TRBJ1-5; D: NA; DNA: TGTGCCAGTAGTCCGGGGGGAGGGGTCAGTAGCAATCAGCCCCAGCATTTT; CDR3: CASSPGGGVSSNQPQHF
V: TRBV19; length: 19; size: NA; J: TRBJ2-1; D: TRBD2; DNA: TGTGCCAGTAGTATCTCGCCAGCGGGGGGCCCTAGCTCCTACAATGAGCAGTTCTTC; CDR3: CASSISPAGGPSSYNEQFF
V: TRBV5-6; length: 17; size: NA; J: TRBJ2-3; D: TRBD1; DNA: TGTGCCAGCAGCTCCGTCATACAGGGGAAAACTACAGATACGCAGTATTTT; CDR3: CASSSVIQGKTTDTQYF
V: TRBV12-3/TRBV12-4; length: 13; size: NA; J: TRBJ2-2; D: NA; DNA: TGTGCCAGCAGTCTACAGGGAACCGGGGAGCTGTTTTTT; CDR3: CASSLQGTGELFF
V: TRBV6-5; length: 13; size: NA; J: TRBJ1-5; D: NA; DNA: TGTGCCAGCAGTCCGGACAGCCAGCGGCCCCAGCATTTT; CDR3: CASSPDSQRPQHF
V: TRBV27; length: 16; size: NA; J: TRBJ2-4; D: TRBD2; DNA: TGTGCCAGCAGTCCGACCCCTAGCGGGGGGGGGAACATTCAGTACTTC; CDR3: CASSPTPSGGGNIQYF
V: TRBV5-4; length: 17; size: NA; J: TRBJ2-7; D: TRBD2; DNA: TGTGCCAGCAGCTTGGTAGCGGGGGTTAAGTTGGTGTTAGAGCAGTACTTC; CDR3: CASSLVAGVKLVLEQYF
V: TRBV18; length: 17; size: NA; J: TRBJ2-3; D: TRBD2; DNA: TGTGCCAGCTCACCGGGGCGGGGGGTCTCCCGCACAGATACGCAGTATTTT; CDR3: CASSPGRGVSRTDTQYF
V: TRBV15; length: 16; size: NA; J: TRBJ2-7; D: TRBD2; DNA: TGTGCCACCAGCCCCGGCGGGGGGTCGATAGCCTACGAGCAGTACTTC; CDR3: CATSPGGGSIAYEQYF
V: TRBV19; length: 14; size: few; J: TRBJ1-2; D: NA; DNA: TGTGCCAGTAGTAGAGGACGAGGGCAGTATGGCTACACCTTC; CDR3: CASSRGRGQYGYTF
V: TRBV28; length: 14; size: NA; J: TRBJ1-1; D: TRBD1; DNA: TGTGCCAGCAGTTTGACAGGGGGGAGAACTGAAGCTTTCTTT; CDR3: CASSLTGGRTEAFF
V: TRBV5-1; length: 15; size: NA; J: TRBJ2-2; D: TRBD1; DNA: TGCGCCAGCAGCTTGACAGGGGGCGGCACCGGGGAGCTGTTTTTT; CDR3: CASSLTGGGTGELFF
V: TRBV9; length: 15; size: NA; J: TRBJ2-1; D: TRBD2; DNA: TGTGCCAGCAGCGTAGCTACGGGGGGAGGGACGGGGCAGTTCTTC; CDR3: CASSVATGGGTGQFF
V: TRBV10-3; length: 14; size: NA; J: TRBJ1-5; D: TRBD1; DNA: TGTGCCATCAGTGAGTCGACAGGGCATCAGCCCCAGCATTTT; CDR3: CAISESTGHQPQHF
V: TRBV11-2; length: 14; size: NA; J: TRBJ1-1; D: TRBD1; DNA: TGTGCCAGCAGCCTGACAGGGGGAAGCACTGAAGCTTTCTTT; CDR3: CASSLTGGSTEAFF
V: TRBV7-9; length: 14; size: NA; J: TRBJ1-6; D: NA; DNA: TGTGCCAGCAGCTCACAGGGCGGGAATTCACCCCTCCACTTT; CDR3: CASSSQGGNSPLHF
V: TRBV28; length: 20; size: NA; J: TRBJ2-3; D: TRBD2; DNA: TGTGCCAGCAGTCCCGGGACTAGCGGGACGGGCGGTCGTTTCATAGATACGCAGTATTTT; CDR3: CASSPGTSGTGGRFIDTQYF
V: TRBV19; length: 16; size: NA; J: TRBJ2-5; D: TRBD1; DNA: TGTGCCAGTAGTCCTACCGGGACAGGGGGCGAAGAGACCCAGTACTTC; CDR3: CASSPTGTGGEETQYF
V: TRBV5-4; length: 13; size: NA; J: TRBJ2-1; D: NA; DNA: TGTGCCAGCAGCCCAGAAAACGCGGGGGAGCAGTTCTTC; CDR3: CASSPENAGEQFF
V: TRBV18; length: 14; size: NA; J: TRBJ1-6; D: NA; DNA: TGTGCCAGCTCACCTGCGACAGGTGAATCACCCCTCCACTTT; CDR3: CASSPATGESPLHF
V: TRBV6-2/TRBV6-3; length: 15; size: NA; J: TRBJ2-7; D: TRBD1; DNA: TGTGCCAGCAGTTACTCCTGGGACAGGGGGCTCGAGCAGTACTTC; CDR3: CASSYSWDRGLEQYF
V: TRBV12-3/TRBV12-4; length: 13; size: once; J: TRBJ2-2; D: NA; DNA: TGTGCCAGCAGACAGGGTCCGAGCGGGGAGCTGTTTTTT; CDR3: CASRQGPSGELFF
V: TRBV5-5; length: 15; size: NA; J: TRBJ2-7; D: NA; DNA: TGTGCCAGCAGCGCCTGGACAGTTTACTCCTACGAGCAGTACTTC; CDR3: CASSAWTVYSYEQYF
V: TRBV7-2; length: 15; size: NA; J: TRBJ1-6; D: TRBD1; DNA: TGTGCCAGCAGCTTAACGACAGGGGGCTGGTCACCCCTCCACTTT; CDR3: CASSLTTGGWSPLHF
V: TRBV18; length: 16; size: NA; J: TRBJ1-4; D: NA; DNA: TGTGCCAGCTCACCTACGGGACTGGCAACTAATGAAAAACTGTTTTTT; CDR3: CASSPTGLATNEKLFF
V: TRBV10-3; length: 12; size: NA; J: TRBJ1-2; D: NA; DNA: TGTGCCATCAGCACAGGGAACTATGGCTACACCTTC; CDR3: CAISTGNYGYTF
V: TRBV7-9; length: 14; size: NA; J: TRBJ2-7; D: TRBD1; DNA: TGTGCCAGCAGCCCTGGGACAGGACCCTACGAGCAGTACTTC; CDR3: CASSPGTGPYEQYF
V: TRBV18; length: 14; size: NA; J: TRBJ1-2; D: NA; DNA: TGTGCCAGCTCACCACCCAACAGGGCGTCTGGCTACACCTTC; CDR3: CASSPPNRASGYTF
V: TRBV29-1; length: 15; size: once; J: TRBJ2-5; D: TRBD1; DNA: TGCAGCGTTGAAATTACAGGGGGGAACCAAGAGACCCAGTACTTC; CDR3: CSVEITGGNQETQYF
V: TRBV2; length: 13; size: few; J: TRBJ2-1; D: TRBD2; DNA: TGTGCCGTACTAGCGGGCTCCTACAATGAGCAGTTCTTC; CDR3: CAVLAGSYNEQFF
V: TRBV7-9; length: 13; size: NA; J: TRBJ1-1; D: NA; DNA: TGTGCCAGCAGCTTACGGGGGGCGGATGAAGCTTTCTTT; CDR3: CASSLRGADEAFF
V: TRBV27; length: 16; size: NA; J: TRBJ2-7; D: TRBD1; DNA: TGTGCCAGCAGTTTATTAGTCGGGACAGGGTTCTACGAGCAGTACTTC; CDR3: CASSLLVGTGFYEQYF
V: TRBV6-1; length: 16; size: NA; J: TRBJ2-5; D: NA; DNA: TGTGCCAGCAGTGAAGCGGCGCCAGGTCTCCAAGAGACCCAGTACTTC; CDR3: CASSEAAPGLQETQYF
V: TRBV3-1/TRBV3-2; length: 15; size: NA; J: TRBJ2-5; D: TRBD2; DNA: TGTGCCAGCAGCCGTTCGTGGGGGGGAGAAGAGACCCAGTACTTC; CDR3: CASSRSWGGEETQYF